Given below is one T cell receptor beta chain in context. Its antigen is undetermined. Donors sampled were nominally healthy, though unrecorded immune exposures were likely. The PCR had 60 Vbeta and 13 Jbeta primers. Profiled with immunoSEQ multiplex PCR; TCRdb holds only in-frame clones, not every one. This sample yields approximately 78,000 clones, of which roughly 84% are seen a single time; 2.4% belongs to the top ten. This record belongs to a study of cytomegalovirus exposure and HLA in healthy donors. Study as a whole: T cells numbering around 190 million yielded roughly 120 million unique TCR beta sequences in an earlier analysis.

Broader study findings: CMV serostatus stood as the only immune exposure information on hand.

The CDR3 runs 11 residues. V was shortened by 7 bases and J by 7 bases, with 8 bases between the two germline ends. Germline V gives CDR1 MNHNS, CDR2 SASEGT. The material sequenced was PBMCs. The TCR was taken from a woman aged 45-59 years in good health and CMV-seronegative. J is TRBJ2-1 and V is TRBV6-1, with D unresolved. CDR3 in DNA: TGTGCCAGCACAAACTATAATGAGCAGTTCTTC. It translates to CASTNYNEQFF.